The entry that follows covers one T cell receptor (beta chain) sequence. Method: immunoSEQ multiplex PCR; TCRdb's copy keeps in-frame clones and lacks some. The sample includes about 2.5 million clones, approximately 90% of them seen just once. The sample belongs to a study of shared clonotypes between healthy human individuals. Material for sequencing was naive CD4+ T cells from PBMCs. This sample's subset: CD45RA+ positively selected. The sequence derives from a man aged 18 to 30 in good health. Some clones in this sample may be carry-over from other donors' samples.

The CDR3 bases are TGCGCCAGCAAATTTGGGGCCAACGTCCTGACTTTC. It specifies CASKFGANVLTF. V usage is TRBV5-1 and J usage is TRBJ2-6; D unclear. This CDR3 is built from 12 residues. V dropped 6 bases and J dropped 3 bases, with 4 bases sitting between them. The germline V gene has CDR1 SGHRS and CDR2 YFSETQ.